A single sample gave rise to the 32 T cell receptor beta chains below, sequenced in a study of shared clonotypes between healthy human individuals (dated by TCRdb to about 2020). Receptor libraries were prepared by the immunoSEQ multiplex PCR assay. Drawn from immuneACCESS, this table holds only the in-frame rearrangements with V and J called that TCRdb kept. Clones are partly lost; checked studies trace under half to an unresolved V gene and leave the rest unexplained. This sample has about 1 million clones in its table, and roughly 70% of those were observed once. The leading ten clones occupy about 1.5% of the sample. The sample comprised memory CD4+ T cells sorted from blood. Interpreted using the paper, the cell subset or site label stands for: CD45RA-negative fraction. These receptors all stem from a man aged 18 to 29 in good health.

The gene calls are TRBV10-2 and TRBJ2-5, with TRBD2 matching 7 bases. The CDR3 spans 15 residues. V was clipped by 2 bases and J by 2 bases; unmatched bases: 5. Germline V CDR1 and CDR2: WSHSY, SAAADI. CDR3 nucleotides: TGCGCCAGCAGTGAGGCGACTAGCCGGCAAGAGACCCAGTACTTC. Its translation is CASSEATSRQETQYF.

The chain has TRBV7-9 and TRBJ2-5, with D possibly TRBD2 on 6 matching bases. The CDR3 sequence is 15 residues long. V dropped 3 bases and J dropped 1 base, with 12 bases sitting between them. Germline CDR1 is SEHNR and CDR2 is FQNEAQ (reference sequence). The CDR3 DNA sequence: TGTGCCAGCAGCTTTGGGGGAGGCTTCCAAGAGACCCAGTACTTC. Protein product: CASSFGGGFQETQYF.

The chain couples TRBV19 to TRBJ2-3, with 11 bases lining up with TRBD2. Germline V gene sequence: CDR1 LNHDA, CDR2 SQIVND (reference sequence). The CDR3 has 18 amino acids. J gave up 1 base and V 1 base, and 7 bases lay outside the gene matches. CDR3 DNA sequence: TGTGCCAGTAGTATAGCCGGTAGCGGGAGGGGGGGCACAGATACGCAGTATTTT. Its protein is CASSIAGSGRGGTDTQYF.

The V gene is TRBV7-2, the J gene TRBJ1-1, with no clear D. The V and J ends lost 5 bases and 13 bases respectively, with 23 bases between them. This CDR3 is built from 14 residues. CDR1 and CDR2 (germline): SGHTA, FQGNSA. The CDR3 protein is CASSPQYHGVWYFF. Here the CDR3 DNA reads TGTGCCAGCAGCCCCCAATACCACGGGGTGTGGTATTTCTTT.

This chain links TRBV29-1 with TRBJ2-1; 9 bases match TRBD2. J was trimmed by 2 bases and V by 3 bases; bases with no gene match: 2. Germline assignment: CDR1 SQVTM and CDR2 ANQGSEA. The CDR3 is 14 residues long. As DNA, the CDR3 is TGCAGCGTTGAGCCTAGCGGGACCTACAATGAGCAGTTCTTC. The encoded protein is CSVEPSGTYNEQFF.

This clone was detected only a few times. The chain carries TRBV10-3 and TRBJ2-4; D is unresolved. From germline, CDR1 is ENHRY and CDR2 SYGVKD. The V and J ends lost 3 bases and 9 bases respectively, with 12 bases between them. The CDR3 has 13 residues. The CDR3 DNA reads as TGTGCCATCAGTGAAGGACCAACCAGCATTCAGTACTTC. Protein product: CAISEGPTSIQYF.

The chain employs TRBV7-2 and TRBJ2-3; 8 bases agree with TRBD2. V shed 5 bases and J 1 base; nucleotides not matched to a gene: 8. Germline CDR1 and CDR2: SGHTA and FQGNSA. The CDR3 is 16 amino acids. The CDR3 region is CASSQTGTRGTDTQYF. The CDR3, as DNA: TGTGCCAGCAGCCAAACCGGGACTAGAGGCACAGATACGCAGTATTTT. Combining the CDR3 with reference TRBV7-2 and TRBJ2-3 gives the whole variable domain GAGVSQSPSNKVTEKGKDVELRCDPISGHTALYWYRQSLGQGLEFLIYFQGNSAPDKSGLPSDRFSAERTGGSVSTLTIQRTQQEDSAVYLCASSQTGTRGTDTQYFGPGTRLTVL.

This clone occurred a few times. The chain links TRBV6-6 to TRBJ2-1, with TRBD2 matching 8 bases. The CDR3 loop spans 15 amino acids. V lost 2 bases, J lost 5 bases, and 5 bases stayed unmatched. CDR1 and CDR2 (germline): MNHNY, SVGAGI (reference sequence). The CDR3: CASSYNGRANNEQFF. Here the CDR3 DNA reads TGTGCCAGCAGTTACAACGGGAGGGCCAACAATGAGCAGTTCTTC.

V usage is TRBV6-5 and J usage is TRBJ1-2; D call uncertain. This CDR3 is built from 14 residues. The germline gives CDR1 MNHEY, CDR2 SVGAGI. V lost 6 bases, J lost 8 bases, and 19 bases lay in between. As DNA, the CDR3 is TGTGCCAGCAGCTTTAACAGACCAGATTGGGGCTACACCTTC. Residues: CASSFNRPDWGYTF.

The CDR3 protein is CASSLYSGQRAGEQFF. Written as DNA, the CDR3 is TGTGCCAGCAGTTTATATTCGGGGCAGAGGGCGGGGGAGCAGTTCTTC. This chain connects TRBV28 to TRBJ2-1, with a possible D match to TRBD2 (6 bases). Germline-derived CDR1 and CDR2 are MDHEN and SYDVKM. The CDR3 is 16 residues long. The V end was cut by 1 base, the J end by 10 bases, with 20 bases between.

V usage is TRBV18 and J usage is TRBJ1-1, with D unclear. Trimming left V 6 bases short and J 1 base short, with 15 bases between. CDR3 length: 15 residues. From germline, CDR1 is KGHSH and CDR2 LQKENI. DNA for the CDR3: TGTGCCAGCTCCCGTAATTCGGGTGGGAACACTGAAGCTTTCTTT. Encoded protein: CASSRNSGGNTEAFF.

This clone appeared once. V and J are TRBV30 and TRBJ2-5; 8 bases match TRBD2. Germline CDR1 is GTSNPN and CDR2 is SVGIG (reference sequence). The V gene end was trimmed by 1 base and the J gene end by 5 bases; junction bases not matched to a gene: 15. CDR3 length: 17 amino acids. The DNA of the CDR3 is TGTGCCTGGAGTGACGGAGGATGGGGCGGGAGGTTGGAGACCCAGTACTTC. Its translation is CAWSDGGWGGRLETQYF.

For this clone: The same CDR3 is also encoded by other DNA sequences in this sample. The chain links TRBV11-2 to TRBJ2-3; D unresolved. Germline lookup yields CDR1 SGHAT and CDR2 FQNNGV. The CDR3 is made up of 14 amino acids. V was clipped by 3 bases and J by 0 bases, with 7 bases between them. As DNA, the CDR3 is TGTGCCAGCAGCTTGGACCTTAGCACAGATACGCAGTATTTT. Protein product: CASSLDLSTDTQYF.

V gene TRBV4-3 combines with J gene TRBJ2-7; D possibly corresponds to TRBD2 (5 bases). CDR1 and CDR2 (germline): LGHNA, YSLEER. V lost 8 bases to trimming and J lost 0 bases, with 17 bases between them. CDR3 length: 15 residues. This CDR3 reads CASGGGLPSSYEQYF. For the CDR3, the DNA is TGCGCCAGCGGCGGAGGACTCCCTAGCTCCTACGAGCAGTACTTC.

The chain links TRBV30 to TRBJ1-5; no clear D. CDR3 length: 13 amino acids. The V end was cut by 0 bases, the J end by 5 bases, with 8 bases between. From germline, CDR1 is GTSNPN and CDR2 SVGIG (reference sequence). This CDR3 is CAWSVERDQPQHF. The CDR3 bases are TGTGCCTGGAGTGTCGAAAGGGATCAGCCCCAGCATTTT.

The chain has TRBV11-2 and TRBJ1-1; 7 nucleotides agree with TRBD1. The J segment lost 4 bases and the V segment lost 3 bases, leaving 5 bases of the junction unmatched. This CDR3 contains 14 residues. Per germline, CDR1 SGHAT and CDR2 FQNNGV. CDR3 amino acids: CASSFRGGSTEAFF. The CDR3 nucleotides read TGTGCCAGCAGCTTTCGAGGGGGCTCCACTGAAGCTTTCTTT.

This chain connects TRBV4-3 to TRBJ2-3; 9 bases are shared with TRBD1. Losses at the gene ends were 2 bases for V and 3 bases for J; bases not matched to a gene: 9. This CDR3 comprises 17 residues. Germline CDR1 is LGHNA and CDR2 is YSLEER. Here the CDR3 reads CASSQRMGTGTTDTQYF. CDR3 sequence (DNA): TGCGCCAGCAGCCAACGGATGGGGACAGGGACAACAGATACGCAGTATTTT.

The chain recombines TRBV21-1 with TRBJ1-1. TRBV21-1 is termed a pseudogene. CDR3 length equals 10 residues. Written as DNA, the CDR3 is TGTGCCAGCAGCGCCCGTAAGACTTTCTTT. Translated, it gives CASSARKTFF.

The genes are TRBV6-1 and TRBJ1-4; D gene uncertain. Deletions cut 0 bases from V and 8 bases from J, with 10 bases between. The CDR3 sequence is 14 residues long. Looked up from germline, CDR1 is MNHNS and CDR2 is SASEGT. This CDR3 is CASSEAGMGEKLFF. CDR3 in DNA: TGTGCCAGCAGTGAAGCAGGGATGGGGGAAAAACTGTTTTTT.

The CDR3 here is CASSQGGRGEETQYF. The CDR3 coding sequence is TGCGCCAGCAGCCAAGGGGGGAGAGGGGAAGAGACCCAGTACTTC. The chain recombines TRBV4-3 with TRBJ2-5, with D perhaps assigned TRBD1 or TRBD2 (5 bases each). The CDR3 totals 15 residues. The V gene lost 1 base and the J gene lost 3 bases, with 12 bases spanning the gap. The V gene's germline CDR1 is LGHNA and CDR2 YSLEER.

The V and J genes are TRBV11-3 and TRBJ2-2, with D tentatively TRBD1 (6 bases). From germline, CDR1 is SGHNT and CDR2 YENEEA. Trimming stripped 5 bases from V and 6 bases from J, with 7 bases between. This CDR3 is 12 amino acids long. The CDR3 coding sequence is TGTGCCAGCAGCACAGGGTCCGGGGAGCTGTTTTTT. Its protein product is CASSTGSGELFF.

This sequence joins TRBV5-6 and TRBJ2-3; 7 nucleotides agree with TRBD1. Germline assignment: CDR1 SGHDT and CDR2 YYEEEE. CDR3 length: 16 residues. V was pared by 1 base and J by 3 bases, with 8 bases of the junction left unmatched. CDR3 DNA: TGTGCCAGCAGCTTGACAGGGGCCGTTAGGACAGATACGCAGTATTTT. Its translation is CASSLTGAVRTDTQYF.

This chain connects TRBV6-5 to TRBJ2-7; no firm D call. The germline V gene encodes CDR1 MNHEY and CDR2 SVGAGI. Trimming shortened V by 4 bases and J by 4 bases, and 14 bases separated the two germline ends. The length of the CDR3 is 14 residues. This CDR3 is CASSFVGLEYEQYF. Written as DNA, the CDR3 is TGTGCCAGCAGTTTCGTAGGTCTCGAATACGAGCAGTACTTC.

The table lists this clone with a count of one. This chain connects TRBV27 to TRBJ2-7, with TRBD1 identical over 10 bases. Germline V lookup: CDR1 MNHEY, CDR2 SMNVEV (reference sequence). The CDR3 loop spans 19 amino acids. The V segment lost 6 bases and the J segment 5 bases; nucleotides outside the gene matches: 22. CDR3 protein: CASRPYGQGGLLLRDEQYF. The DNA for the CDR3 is TGTGCCAGCAGGCCATATGGACAGGGGGGTTTACTATTGAGAGACGAGCAGTACTTC.

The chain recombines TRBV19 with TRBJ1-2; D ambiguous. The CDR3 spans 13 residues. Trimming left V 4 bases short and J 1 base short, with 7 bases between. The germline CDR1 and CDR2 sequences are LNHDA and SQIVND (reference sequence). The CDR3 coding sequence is TGTGCCAGTAGTAGGACGGATAACTATGGCTACACCTTC. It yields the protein CASSRTDNYGYTF.

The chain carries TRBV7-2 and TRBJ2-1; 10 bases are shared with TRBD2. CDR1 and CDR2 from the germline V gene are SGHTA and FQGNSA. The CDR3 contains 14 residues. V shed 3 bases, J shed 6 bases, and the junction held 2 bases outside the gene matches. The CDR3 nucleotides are TGTGCCAGCAGCTTGCCTAGCGGGGGCAATGAGCAGTTCTTC. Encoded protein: CASSLPSGGNEQFF.

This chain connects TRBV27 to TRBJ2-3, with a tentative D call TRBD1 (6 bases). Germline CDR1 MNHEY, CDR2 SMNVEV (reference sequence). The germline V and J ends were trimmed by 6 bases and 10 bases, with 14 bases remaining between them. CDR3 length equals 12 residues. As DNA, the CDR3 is TGTGCCAGCAGCTACCCACAGGGATCGCAGTATTTT. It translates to CASSYPQGSQYF.

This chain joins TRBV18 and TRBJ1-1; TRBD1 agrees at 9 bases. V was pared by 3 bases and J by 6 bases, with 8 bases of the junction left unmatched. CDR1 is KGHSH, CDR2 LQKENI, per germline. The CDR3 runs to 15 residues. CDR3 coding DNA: TGTGCCAGCTCACCCCCGGGACAGGGAAAGGCTGAAGCTTTCTTT. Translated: CASSPPGQGKAEAFF.

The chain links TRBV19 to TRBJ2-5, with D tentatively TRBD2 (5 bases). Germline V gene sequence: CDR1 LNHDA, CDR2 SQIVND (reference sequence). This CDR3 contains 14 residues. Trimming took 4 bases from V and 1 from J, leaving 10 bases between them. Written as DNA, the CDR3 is TGTGCCAGTAGTACAGCGGTACTCCAAGAGACCCAGTACTTC. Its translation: CASSTAVLQETQYF.

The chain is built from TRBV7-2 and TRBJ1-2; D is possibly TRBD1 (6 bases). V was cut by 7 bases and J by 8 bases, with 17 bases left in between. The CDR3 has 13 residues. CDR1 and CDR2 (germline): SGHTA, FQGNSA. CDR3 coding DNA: TGTGCCAGCACTCCCGGACAGTTGCAGGGCTACACCTTC. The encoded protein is CASTPGQLQGYTF.

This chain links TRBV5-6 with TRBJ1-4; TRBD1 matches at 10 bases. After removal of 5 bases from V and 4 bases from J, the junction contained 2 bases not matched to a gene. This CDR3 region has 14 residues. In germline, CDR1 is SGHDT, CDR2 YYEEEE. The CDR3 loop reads CASRTGGDNEKLFF. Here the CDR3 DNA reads TGTGCCAGCAGGACAGGGGGCGATAATGAAAAACTGTTTTTT.

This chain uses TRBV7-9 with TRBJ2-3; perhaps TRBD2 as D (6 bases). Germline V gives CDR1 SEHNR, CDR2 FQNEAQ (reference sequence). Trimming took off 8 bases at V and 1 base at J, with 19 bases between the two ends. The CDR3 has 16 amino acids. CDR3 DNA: TGTGCCAGCGCGTTGGGGGGAGGAGTTCGCACAGATACGCAGTATTTT. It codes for CASALGGGVRTDTQYF.